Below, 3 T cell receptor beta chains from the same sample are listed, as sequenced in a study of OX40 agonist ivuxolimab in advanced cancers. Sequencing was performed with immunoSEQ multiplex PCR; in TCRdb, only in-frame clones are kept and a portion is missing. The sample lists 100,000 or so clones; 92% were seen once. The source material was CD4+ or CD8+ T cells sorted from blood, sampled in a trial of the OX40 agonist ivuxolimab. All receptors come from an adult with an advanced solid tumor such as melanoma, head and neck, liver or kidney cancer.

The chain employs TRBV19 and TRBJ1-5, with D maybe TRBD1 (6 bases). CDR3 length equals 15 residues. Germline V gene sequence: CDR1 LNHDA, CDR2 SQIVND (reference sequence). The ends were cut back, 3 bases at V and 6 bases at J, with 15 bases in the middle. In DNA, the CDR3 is TGTGCCAGTAGTATTTCCCATACAGGGAGTCAGCCCCAGCATTTT. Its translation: CASSISHTGSQPQHF.

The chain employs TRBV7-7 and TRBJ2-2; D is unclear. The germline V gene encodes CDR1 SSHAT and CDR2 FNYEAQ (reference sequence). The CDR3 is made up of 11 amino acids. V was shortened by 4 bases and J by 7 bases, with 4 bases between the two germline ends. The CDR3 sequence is CASSYGGELFF. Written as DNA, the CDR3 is TGTGCCAGCAGCTATGGCGGGGAGCTGTTTTTT.

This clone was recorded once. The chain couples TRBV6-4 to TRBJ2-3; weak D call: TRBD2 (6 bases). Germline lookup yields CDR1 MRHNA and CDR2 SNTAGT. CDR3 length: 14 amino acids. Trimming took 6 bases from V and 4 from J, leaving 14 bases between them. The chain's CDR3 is CASSAAEGADTQYF. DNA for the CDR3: TGTGCCAGCAGCGCGGCGGAGGGCGCAGATACGCAGTATTTT.